The 13 T cell receptor beta chains below were found in one sample sequenced in a study of shared clonotypes between healthy human individuals. The repertoire was sequenced with immunoSEQ multiplex PCR; TCRdb's copy has only in-frame clones and lacks some. Of under 1,100,000 clones detected, about 80% appear once; the ten largest clones hold less than 1.5%. Sequencing was performed on memory CD4+ T cells sorted from blood. The sample's subset: CD45RA-negative fraction. The receptors derive from a man between 18 and 35 years old in good health.

J is TRBJ2-1 and V is TRBV7-9; 16 bases are shared with TRBD2. V lost 4 bases to trimming and J lost 6 bases; unmatched junction nucleotides: 6. The CDR3 has 17 residues. Germline loops: CDR1 SEHNR, CDR2 FQNEAQ (reference sequence). The CDR3 DNA reads TGTGCCAGCAGCTCAACCGGGACTAGCGGGAGGGCCAATGAGCAGTTCTTC. It is translated as CASSSTGTSGRANEQFF. Combining the CDR3 with reference TRBV7-9 and TRBJ2-1 gives the whole variable domain DTGVSQNPRHKITKRGQNVTFRCDPISEHNRLYWYRQTLGQGPEFLTYFQNEAQLEKSRLLSDRFSAERPKGSFSTLEIQRTEQGDSAMYLCASSSTGTSGRANEQFFGPGTRLTVL.

The chain recombines TRBV11-2 with TRBJ2-5; 8 nucleotides match TRBD2. The trim removed 6 bases at V and 6 bases at J, leaving 12 bases unmatched. Germline V gene data show CDR1 as SGHAT and CDR2 as FQNNGV. The length of the CDR3 is 15 residues. CDR3 nucleotides: TGTGCCAGCAGTTCGGGACTAGGGGATTATCAGACCCAGTACTTC. It codes for CASSSGLGDYQTQYF. Based on the CDR3 plus reference TRBV11-2 and TRBJ2-5, the full variable domain is EAGVAQSPRYKIIEKRQSVAFWCNPISGHATLYWYQQILGQGPKLLIQFQNNGVVDDSQLPKDRFSAERLKGVDSTLKIQPAKLEDSAVYLCASSSGLGDYQTQYFGPGTRLLVL.

J is TRBJ2-2 and V is TRBV5-8; no definite D call. Trimming took off 2 bases at V and 4 bases at J, with 12 bases between the two ends. In germline, CDR1 is SGHTS, CDR2 YDEGEE. This CDR3 comprises 15 residues. The CDR3, as DNA: TGTGCCAGCAGCTTCACGAAAGCCAGCACCGGGGAGCTGTTTTTT. Translation gives CASSFTKASTGELFF.

To note about this clone: Other DNA sequences of this sample code for an identical CDR3. The chain combines TRBV2 with TRBJ2-7, with 9 positions matching TRBD2. V dropped 1 base and J dropped 4; count of bases not matched to a gene: 5. Germline V gives CDR1 SNHLY, CDR2 FYNNEI. This CDR3 region has 15 residues. This CDR3 is CASSEVASGAYEQYF. Written as DNA, the CDR3 is TGTGCCAGCAGTGAAGTAGCTAGCGGGGCTTACGAGCAGTACTTC.

This clone was observed a handful of times. The chain joins TRBV7-2 to TRBJ2-7; unclear D gene. V was clipped by 5 bases and J by 6 bases, with 14 bases between them. This CDR3 contains 13 residues. Germline lookup yields CDR1 SGHTA and CDR2 FQGNSA. The CDR3 coding sequence is TGTGCCAGCAGCAGCTTAGGCCCTTTCGAGCAGTACTTC. Translating gives CASSSLGPFEQYF.

The genes are TRBV28 and TRBJ1-1; D remains ambiguous. V was cut by 6 bases and J by 8 bases, with 16 bases left in between. Looked up from germline, CDR1 is MDHEN and CDR2 is SYDVKM. This CDR3 is 13 amino acids long. CDR3: CASRPGFVDEAFF. DNA for the CDR3: TGTGCCAGCAGACCGGGCTTTGTTGACGAAGCTTTCTTT.

The J gene is TRBJ1-2, the V gene TRBV2; TRBD1 might be the D (6 bases). V lost 7 bases and J 3 bases, leaving 15 bases between the germline ends. The germline gives CDR1 SNHLY, CDR2 FYNNEI. The CDR3 runs to 14 residues. CDR3 in amino acids: CASTGQGPHYGYTF. CDR3 DNA: TGTGCCAGCACGGGGCAGGGGCCGCACTATGGCTACACCTTC.

In this sample, this clone turned up once. The chain recombines TRBV5-1 with TRBJ2-3; D might be TRBD1 or TRBD2, each matching 5 bases. This CDR3 has 15 residues. Trimming took off 0 bases at V and 2 bases at J, with 10 bases between the two ends. The germline V gene encodes CDR1 SGHRS and CDR2 YFSETQ. The CDR3 reads CASSLVWGTTDTQYF. For the CDR3, the DNA is TGCGCCAGCAGCTTGGTTTGGGGGACCACAGATACGCAGTATTTT.

The chain couples TRBV14 to TRBJ1-5, with 7 positions matching TRBD1. The CDR3 totals 18 residues. The germline CDR1 and CDR2 sequences are SGHDN and FVKESK. The V and J ends lost 4 bases and 3 bases, in that order; junction bases with no gene match: 15. In DNA form, the CDR3 reads TGTGCCAGCAGCCCCGTCCCGACAGGGAGAGAGGCCAATCAGCCCCAGCATTTT. Its translation is CASSPVPTGREANQPQHF.

This clone was picked up one time. The chain joins TRBV2 to TRBJ2-7; D unresolved. V was shortened by 5 bases and J by 2 bases, with 4 bases between the two germline ends. The CDR3 is 11 amino acids. Germline assignment: CDR1 SNHLY and CDR2 FYNNEI. The chain's CDR3 is CASSTAYEQYF. The CDR3 DNA reads TGTGCCAGCAGTACTGCCTACGAGCAGTACTTC.

Points on this clone: Within the sample, other DNA sequences also encode this same CDR3. J is TRBJ2-7 and V is TRBV5-4; D might be TRBD1 (6 bases). V lost 4 bases to trimming and J lost 4 bases, with 9 bases between them. This CDR3 is 12 amino acids long. Per the germline V gene, CDR1 is SGHNT and CDR2 is YYREEE (reference sequence). The CDR3 DNA is TGTGCCAGCAGCCTCGACAGGTACGAGCAGTACTTC. This encodes CASSLDRYEQYF. Drawing the rest from reference TRBV5-4 and TRBJ2-7, the complete variable domain is ETGVTQSPTHLIKTRGQQVTLRCSSQSGHNTVSWYQQALGQGPQFIFQYYREEENGRGNFPPRFSGLQFPNYSSELNVNALELDDSALYLCASSLDRYEQYFGPGTRLTVT.

The J gene is TRBJ1-2, the V gene TRBV4-3; D is unclear. Germline V gene lookup returns CDR1 LGHNA and CDR2 YSLEER. This CDR3 contains 13 residues. V was pared by 0 bases and J by 3 bases, with 5 bases between. The CDR3 DNA follows: TGCGCCAGCAGCCAAGATTGGGACTATGGCTACACCTTC. It translates to CASSQDWDYGYTF.

The chain recombines TRBV5-4 with TRBJ2-5; TRBD1 aligns across 10 bases. The J segment lost 5 bases and the V segment lost 3 bases, leaving 7 bases of the junction unmatched. Looked up from germline, CDR1 is SGHNT and CDR2 is YYREEE (reference sequence). The CDR3 sequence is 15 residues long. The CDR3 spells CASSSGDRGLETQYF. CDR3 bases: TGTGCCAGCAGCTCCGGGGACAGGGGTCTGGAGACCCAGTACTTC.